This T cell receptor beta chain was recovered during a study of T-cell memory formation after mild COVID-19. Overall study results and limits: Contracting clones, day 15 to 85, had balanced CD4/CD8, and later expanders favored CD4+.

Between the trimmed V and J ends, which lost 8 bases and 2 bases, there was a span of 6 bases. This CDR3 is built from 11 residues. Germline CDR1 reads SGHTA; CDR2 reads FQGNSA. After 5'RACE with constant-segment primers, TCR alpha and TCR beta cDNA libraries carrying sample barcodes and UMIs were obtained. TCRdb reprocessed the 5' RACE reads with MiXCR, giving one entry per CDR3 protein. The profile shows 410,000 or so distinct CDR3 sequences, about a quarter of them singletons. To note about this clonotype: As yet, its antigen is unknown.

The J gene is TRBJ1-2, the V gene TRBV7-2; D remains ambiguous. Sequencing was done on a sample of PBMCs or a T cell subset sorted from them (not recorded which). The sequence came from an adult woman who had mild COVID-19 (a few samples of this study predate the infection). Cell type and time point are not known. CDR3 nucleotides: TGTGCCAGCGGTGGGAACTATGGCTACACCTTC. This gives the protein CASGGNYGYTF.